This T cell receptor beta chain was captured by sequencing in a study of regulatory T cells in long-lasting Graves disease. Study-wide context: The definition of persistent Graves' disease was over 5 years of antithyroid drugs with positive TSH receptor antibodies. Study-wide results and caveats: Persistent patients shared some 2,500 public clonotypes among themselves. Newly diagnosed patients shared fewer, at some 970. Persistent Graves' disease cases displayed lower TCR diversity than newly diagnosed ones.

Arm-PCR of CDR3 regions and iRepertoire HTBI primers were the basis on which TCR beta libraries were built. TCRdb ran MiXCR on the multiplex PCR reads and lists one entry per CDR3 protein. The data hold approximately 360,000 distinct CDR3 sequences, with 23% observed a single time. The CDR3 is made up of 16 amino acids. V lost 5 bases to trimming and J lost 0 bases, with 14 bases between them. In the case of this clonotype: Its antigen is as yet unknown. This clone may be a read error of a much larger clone one base away.

Documented time point: persistent/refractory GD, antithyroid drugs over 5 years with positive TRAb. RNA isolated from PBMCs was used to make the TCR library. Those enrolled as patients came out of an endocrinology department in Xi'an, China. This TCR was sampled from a woman aged 40 to 50 with Graves disease. Sequences were derived from peripheral blood mononuclear cells (PBMCs), sampled when the disease was refractory, from a patient treated with antithyroid drugs. The chain recombines TRBV12-3 or TRBV12-4 with TRBJ1-3; D call uncertain. CDR3 protein: CASSLQVLISGNTIYF. In DNA, the CDR3 is TGTGCCAGCAGTCTCCAGGTTCTCATCTCTGGAAACACCATATATTTT.